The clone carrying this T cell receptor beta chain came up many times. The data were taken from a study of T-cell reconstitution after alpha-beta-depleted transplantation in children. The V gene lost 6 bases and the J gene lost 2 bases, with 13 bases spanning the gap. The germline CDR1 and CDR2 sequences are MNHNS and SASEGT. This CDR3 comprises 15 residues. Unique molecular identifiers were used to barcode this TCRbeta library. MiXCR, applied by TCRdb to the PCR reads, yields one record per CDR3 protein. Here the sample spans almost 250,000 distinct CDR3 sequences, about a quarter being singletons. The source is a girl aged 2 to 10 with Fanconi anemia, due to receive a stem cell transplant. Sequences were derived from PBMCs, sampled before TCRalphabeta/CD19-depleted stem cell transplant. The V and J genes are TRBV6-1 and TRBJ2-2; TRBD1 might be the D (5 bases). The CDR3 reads CASSPFGQNTGELFF. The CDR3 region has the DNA TGTGCCAGCAGCCCCTTTGGACAAAACACCGGGGAGCTGTTTTTT.